The 21 T cell receptor beta chains listed next were all sequenced from one sample in a study of T cells in Graves' hyperthyroidism and ophthalmopathy. RNA transcripts provided the source from which TCR beta CDR3 regions were amplified. When the TCR CDR3 underwent first-round RT-PCR, the HTBI primer set was used. TCRdb ran MiXCR on the multiplex PCR reads and lists one entry per CDR3 protein. The sample lists around 700,000 distinct CDR3 sequences; under 20% were seen once. What was sequenced was blood. These receptors originate from a woman aged 45-65 years with Graves' hyperthyroidism that later progressed to Graves' ophthalmopathy.

The table lists this clonotype with many counts. This chain joins TRBV7-9 and TRBJ1-2; the D gene is possibly TRBD1 (5 bases). This CDR3 region has 14 residues. CDR1 is SEHNR, CDR2 FQNEAQ, per germline (reference sequence). Trimming stripped 2 bases from V and 5 bases from J, with 12 bases between. CDR3 protein: CASSLLQGGYGYTF. The CDR3 nucleotides read TGTGCCAGCAGCTTATTGCAGGGTGGATATGGCTACACCTTC.

Points on this clonotype: A clone one base away is much larger, so this may be a read error. This chain links TRBV6-5 with TRBJ1-1; D ambiguous. CDR1 and CDR2 from the germline V gene are MNHEY and SVGAGI. The CDR3 totals 11 residues. Between the trimmed V and J ends, which lost 0 bases and 9 bases, there was a span of 5 bases. The DNA for the CDR3 is TGTGCCAGCAGTTACTCGGGTAAAGCTTTCTTT. This codes for CASSYSGKAFF.

This clonotype was seen only once. This rearrangement joins TRBV4-2 to TRBJ1-2; D gene unclear. Deletions cut 0 bases from V and 2 bases from J, with 7 bases between. This CDR3 comprises 14 residues. Germline lookup yields CDR1 LGHNA and CDR2 YNFKEQ. The CDR3 bases are TGTGCCAGCAGCCAAGATCACCTCAACTATGGCTACACCTTC. The encoded protein is CASSQDHLNYGYTF.

This clonotype showed up just a few times. The V gene is TRBV12-3 or TRBV12-4, the J gene TRBJ2-6; D is unresolved. Trimming removed 4 bases from V and 0 bases from J, with 13 bases in between. The CDR3 runs to 17 residues. The CDR3 nucleotides are TGTGCCAGCAGTTCTGAGATGCTAAGCTCTGGGGCCAACGTCCTGACTTTC. It is translated as CASSSEMLSSGANVLTF.

This clonotype showed up just a few times. This chain links TRBV7-3 with TRBJ2-2; D is perhaps TRBD1 or TRBD2 (5 bases each). The germline V and J ends were trimmed by 5 bases and 0 bases, with 16 bases remaining between them. The CDR3 sequence is 17 residues long. Looked up from germline, CDR1 is SGHTA and CDR2 is FQGTGA. The CDR3 protein is CASSRPRDGTNTGELFF. In nucleotides, the CDR3 is TGTGCCAGCAGCCGGCCCCGGGACGGAACGAACACCGGGGAGCTGTTTTTT.

The sample holds many counts of this clonotype. The chain joins TRBV6-2 or TRBV6-3 to TRBJ2-2, with 8 bases matching TRBD2. Trimming took 5 bases from V and 2 from J; bases not matched to a gene: 4. Looked up from germline, CDR1 is MNHEY and CDR2 is SVGEGT. CDR3 length: 15 amino acids. The CDR3 region has the DNA TGTGCCAGCAGTCGGGGGGGGGCCAACACCGGGGAGCTGTTTTTT. Protein: CASSRGGANTGELFF.

The chain uses TRBV15 and TRBJ1-2; 7 bases map to TRBD1. The CDR3 length is 13 residues. Germline loops: CDR1 LNHNV, CDR2 YYDKDF (reference sequence). The V and J ends lost 3 bases and 7 bases, in that order; junction bases with no gene match: 5. The CDR3 DNA follows: TGTGCCACCAGCAGGGACAGGCAGAGTGGCTACACCTTC. It is translated as CATSRDRQSGYTF.

The V call is TRBV5-1, the J call TRBJ2-7; D possibly corresponds to TRBD1 (5 bases). The CDR3 has 14 amino acids. Trimming took 4 bases from V and 1 from J, leaving 12 bases between them. CDR1 is SGHRS and CDR2 is YFSETQ in the germline V gene. The chain's CDR3 is CASSLRQNSYEQYF. The DNA of the CDR3 is TGCGCCAGCAGCCTCCGACAGAATTCCTACGAGCAGTACTTC. Complete variable domain (other parts from reference TRBV5-1 and TRBJ2-7): KAGVTQTPRYLIKTRGQQVTLSCSPISGHRSVSWYQQTPGQGLQFLFEYFSETQRNKGNFPGRFSGRQFSNSRSEMNVSTLELGDSALYLCASSLRQNSYEQYFGPGTRLTVT.

This clonotype was seen ten or more times. The chain joins TRBV2 to TRBJ2-2; no clear D. From germline, CDR1 is SNHLY and CDR2 FYNNEI. V lost 4 bases, J lost 5 bases, and 11 bases lay in between. The CDR3 sequence is 14 residues long. CDR3 amino acids: CASSVGQGTGELFF. CDR3 nucleotides: TGTGCCAGCAGTGTAGGCCAAGGGACCGGGGAGCTGTTTTTT.

The chain has TRBV2 and TRBJ1-3, with D perhaps TRBD1 (5 bases). CDR3 length: 14 amino acids. Germline V gene sequence: CDR1 SNHLY, CDR2 FYNNEI. Deletions cut 1 base from V and 8 bases from J, with 12 bases between. CDR3 sequence reads: CASSEEGVGDTIYF. DNA of the CDR3: TGTGCCAGCAGTGAAGAAGGGGTAGGAGACACCATATATTTT.

Ten or more counts support this clonotype. This chain uses TRBV5-1 with TRBJ2-2; 14 bases fit TRBD2. CDR3 length: 19 residues. CDR1 is SGHRS, CDR2 YFSETQ, per germline. The V gene end was trimmed by 3 bases and the J gene end by 0 bases; junction bases not matched to a gene: 7. The CDR3 sequence is CASSWTSGGKSANTGELFF. The CDR3 DNA sequence: TGCGCCAGCAGCTGGACTAGCGGGGGGAAATCAGCGAACACCGGGGAGCTGTTTTTT.

The gene calls are TRBV7-3 and TRBJ2-1, with D possibly TRBD2 on 6 matching bases. V shed 1 base and J shed 0 bases, with 7 bases lying between them. Per germline, CDR1 SGHTA and CDR2 FQGTGA. The CDR3 consists of 15 residues. The CDR3 sequence: CASSLSGVSYNEQFF. DNA for the CDR3: TGTGCCAGCAGCTTAAGCGGGGTCTCCTACAATGAGCAGTTCTTC. The full variable domain, its missing parts supplied by reference TRBV7-3 and TRBJ2-1, is GAGVSQTPSNKVTEKGKYVELRCDPISGHTALYWYRQSLGQGPEFLIYFQGTGAADDSGLPNDRFFAVRPEGSVSTLKIQRTERGDSAVYLCASSLSGVSYNEQFFGPGTRLTVL.

This clonotype occurred a few times. V and J are TRBV6-1 and TRBJ2-3; D is possibly TRBD1 (5 bases). CDR1 MNHNS and CDR2 SASEGT come from the germline V gene. The CDR3 loop spans 15 amino acids. Trimming cost V 7 bases and J 2 bases, with 16 bases left between them. DNA for the CDR3: TGTGCCAGCACCGCGGACAAAGGGCCCACAGATACGCAGTATTTT. Protein sequence: CASTADKGPTDTQYF.

This clonotype came up many times. A read error may produce the germline difference seen at one junction end. V gene TRBV2 combines with J gene TRBJ1-2, with D perhaps matching TRBD1 (5 bases). Germline-derived CDR1 and CDR2 are SNHLY and FYNNEI. The CDR3 sequence is 13 residues long. The CDR3 loop is CASSSRQSYRYTF. The CDR3, as DNA: TGTGCCAGCAGTTCACGACAGAGCTATCGCTACACCTTC.

This clonotype was found many times. This chain joins TRBV18 and TRBJ1-4, with D unresolved. V lost 4 bases and J 3 bases, leaving 21 bases between the germline ends. Germline assignment: CDR1 KGHSH and CDR2 LQKENI. The CDR3 has 18 amino acids. CDR3 amino acids: CASSRYWIVAEPNEKLFF. The CDR3 region has the DNA TGTGCCAGCTCACGATATTGGATCGTGGCTGAGCCTAATGAAAAACTGTTTTTT. The complete variable domain, with remaining parts taken from reference TRBV18 and TRBJ1-4, reads NAGVMQNPRHLVRRRGQEARLRCSPMKGHSHVYWYRQLPEEGLKFMVYLQKENIIDESGMPKERFSAEFPKEGPSILRIQQVVRGDSAAYFCASSRYWIVAEPNEKLFFGSGTQLSVL.

This clonotype was counted only a few times. The chain has TRBV3-1 and TRBJ2-1, with TRBD1 identical over 7 bases. Germline lookup yields CDR1 LGHDT and CDR2 YNNKEL (reference sequence). The CDR3 totals 14 residues. V shed 7 bases and J 7 bases; nucleotides not matched to a gene: 10. Here the CDR3 DNA reads TGTGCCAGCACTCGACAGGGTTCGGAAAATGAGCAGTTCTTC. It codes for CASTRQGSENEQFF.

This clonotype occurred a few times. This rearrangement joins TRBV11-2 to TRBJ1-2; no clear D gene. Germline CDR1 SGHAT, CDR2 FQNNGV. The germline V and J ends were trimmed by 8 bases and 6 bases, with 10 bases remaining between them. This CDR3 spans 11 amino acids. CDR3 sequence (DNA): TGTGCCAGCCTTTTAGGCGATGGCTACACCTTC. As protein: CASLLGDGYTF.

This clonotype appeared a few times. The chain links TRBV6-2 or TRBV6-3 to TRBJ2-7; D gene unclear. V was pared by 4 bases and J by 3 bases, with 13 bases between. Germline V CDR1 and CDR2: MNHEY, SVGEGT. The CDR3 totals 14 residues. The CDR3 nucleotides are TGTGCCAGCAGTTCAAGAACAAACAGCTACGAGCAGTACTTC. Its protein is CASSSRTNSYEQYF.

This clonotype was observed at least ten times. This sequence joins TRBV7-3 and TRBJ1-1; no clear D. V was clipped by 5 bases and J by 5 bases, with 12 bases between them. Per germline, CDR1 SGHTA and CDR2 FQGTGA. The CDR3 runs to 13 residues. This chain's CDR3 is CASSLTTLTEAFF. The CDR3 DNA follows: TGTGCCAGCAGCCTTACTACCTTGACTGAAGCTTTCTTT.

This clonotype was detected only a few times. One junction end disagrees with the germline gene, perhaps due to a read error. The chain links TRBV7-7 to TRBJ2-2; weak D call: TRBD1 (5 bases). Germline loops: CDR1 SSHAT, CDR2 FNYEAQ (reference sequence). The CDR3 covers 14 residues. Written as DNA, the CDR3 is TGTGCTAGCAGCTCCACGGCAGGGACCGGGGAGCTGTTTTTT. This translates into CASSSTAGTGELFF.

This chain uses TRBV7-3 with TRBJ2-7; D is perhaps TRBD1 (5 bases). The CDR3 runs 17 residues. Per the germline V gene, CDR1 is SGHTA and CDR2 is FQGTGA. The ends were cut back, 1 base at V and 6 bases at J, with 22 bases in the middle. The CDR3 coding sequence is TGTGCCAGCAGCTTAAGCGGCACTGTAGGCCAGGGCGGCGAGCAGTACTTC. Amino acid sequence: CASSLSGTVGQGGEQYF.